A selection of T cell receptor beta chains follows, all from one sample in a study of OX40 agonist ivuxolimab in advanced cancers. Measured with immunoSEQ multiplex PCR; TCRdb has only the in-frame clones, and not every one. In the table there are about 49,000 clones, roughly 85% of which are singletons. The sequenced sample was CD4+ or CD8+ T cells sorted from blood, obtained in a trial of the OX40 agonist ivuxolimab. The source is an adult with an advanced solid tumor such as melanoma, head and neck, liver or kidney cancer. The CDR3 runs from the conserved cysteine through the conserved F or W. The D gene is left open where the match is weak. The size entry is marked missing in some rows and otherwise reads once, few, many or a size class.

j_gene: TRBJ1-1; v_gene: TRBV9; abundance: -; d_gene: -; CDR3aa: CASSVGGQNTEAFF; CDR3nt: TGTGCCAGCAGCGTAGGTGGGCAGAACACTGAAGCTTTCTTT
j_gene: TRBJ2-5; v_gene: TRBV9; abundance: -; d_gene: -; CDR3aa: CASSAREVQETQYF; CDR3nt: TGTGCCAGCAGCGCCAGGGAGGTTCAAGAGACCCAGTACTTC
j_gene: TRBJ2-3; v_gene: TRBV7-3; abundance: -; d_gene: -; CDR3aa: CASSSENTQYF; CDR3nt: TGTGCCAGCAGCTCCGAAAATACGCAGTATTTT
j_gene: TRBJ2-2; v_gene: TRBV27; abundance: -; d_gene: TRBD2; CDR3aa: CASSLSLAGAMNTGELFF; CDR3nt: TGTGCCAGCAGTTTATCCCTAGCGGGGGCCATGAACACCGGGGAGCTGTTTTTT
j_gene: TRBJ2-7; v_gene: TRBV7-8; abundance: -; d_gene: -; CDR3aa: CASSFRQDREAYEQYF; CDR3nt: TGTGCCAGCAGCTTTCGCCAGGACCGAGAAGCCTACGAGCAGTACTTC
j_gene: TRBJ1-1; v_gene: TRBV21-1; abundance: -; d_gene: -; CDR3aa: CASSIGEKSTEAFF; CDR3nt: TGTGCCAGCAGCATCGGAGAGAAGAGCACTGAAGCTTTCTTT
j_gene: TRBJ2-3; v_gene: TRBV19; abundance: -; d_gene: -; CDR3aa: CASSSPKAFTDTQYF; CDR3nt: TGTGCCAGTAGTTCCCCGAAGGCCTTCACAGATACGCAGTATTTT
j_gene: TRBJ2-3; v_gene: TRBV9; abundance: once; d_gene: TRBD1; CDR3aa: CASSDGTVNPTDTQYF; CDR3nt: TGTGCCAGCAGCGACGGGACAGTAAATCCCACAGATACGCAGTATTTT
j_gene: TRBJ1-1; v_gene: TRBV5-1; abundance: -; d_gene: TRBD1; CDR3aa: CASSRGTGDTEAFF; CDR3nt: TGCGCCAGCAGTCGGGGAACAGGGGACACTGAAGCTTTCTTT
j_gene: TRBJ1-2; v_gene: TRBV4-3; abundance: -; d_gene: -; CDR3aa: CASSQDDVLATNYGYTF; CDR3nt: TGCGCCAGCAGCCAAGATGACGTTTTGGCCACGAACTATGGCTACACCTTC
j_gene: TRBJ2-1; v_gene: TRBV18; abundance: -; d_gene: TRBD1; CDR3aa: CASSPPGDSSYNEQFF; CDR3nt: TGTGCCAGCTCACCACCGGGGGACAGCTCCTACAATGAGCAGTTCTTC
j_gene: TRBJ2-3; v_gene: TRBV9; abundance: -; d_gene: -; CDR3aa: CASSVFSSGNEHTQYF; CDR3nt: TGTGCCAGCAGCGTATTTTCTAGTGGAAACGAACATACGCAGTATTTT